This T cell receptor (beta chain) was sequenced during a study of CD4 and CD8 cells across lung adenocarcinoma regions. This clonotype was recorded only once. TCRdb itself ran the PCR reads through MiXCR, one entry per CDR3 protein. The data contain under 30,000 distinct CDR3 sequences, around 56% of them seen just once; the ten biggest clones take up about half. The CDR3 spans 15 residues. Germline V gene sequence: CDR1 GTSNPN, CDR2 SVGIG (reference sequence). The V end was cut by 0 bases, the J end by 8 bases, with 16 bases between. Donors had localized lung adenocarcinoma, a non-small cell lung cancer.

The TCR sequence derives from a male donor with lung adenocarcinoma. The CD4 and CD8 labels of this study may be unreliable. The source material was CD8+ T cells from the center of a lung tumor. The chain uses TRBV30 and TRBJ1-4; D unresolved. DNA of the CDR3: TGTGCCTGGAGTGTAATGGCGCCGGTGAAGGAAAAACTGTTTTTT. Amino acid sequence: CAWSVMAPVKEKLFF.